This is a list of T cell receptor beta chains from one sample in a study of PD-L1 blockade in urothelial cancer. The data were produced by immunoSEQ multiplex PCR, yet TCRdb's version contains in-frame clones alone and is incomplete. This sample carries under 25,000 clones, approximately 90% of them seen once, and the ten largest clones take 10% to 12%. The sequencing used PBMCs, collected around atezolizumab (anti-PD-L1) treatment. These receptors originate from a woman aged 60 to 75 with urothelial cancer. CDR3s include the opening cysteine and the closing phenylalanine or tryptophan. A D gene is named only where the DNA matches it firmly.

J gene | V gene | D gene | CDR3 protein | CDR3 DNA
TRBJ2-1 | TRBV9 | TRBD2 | CASSVGKGLAGDEQFF | TGTGCCAGCAGCGTAGGTAAGGGACTAGCGGGAGACGAGCAGTTCTTC
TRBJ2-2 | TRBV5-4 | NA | CASSVGPNGANTGELFF | TGTGCCAGCAGCGTGGGTCCCAATGGGGCCAACACCGGGGAGCTGTTTTTT
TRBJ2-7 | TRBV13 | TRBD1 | CASSPRGGQGVTYEQYF | TGTGCCAGCAGCCCAAGGGGGGGACAGGGGGTAACCTACGAGCAGTACTTC
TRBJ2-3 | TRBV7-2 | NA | CASSMASGAGVRDTQYF | TGTGCCAGCAGCATGGCTTCGGGGGCGGGAGTAAGAGATACGCAGTATTTT
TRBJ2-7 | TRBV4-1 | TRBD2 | CASSQLMASGSYEQYF | TGCGCCAGCAGCCAACTCATGGCTAGCGGGAGCTACGAGCAGTACTTC
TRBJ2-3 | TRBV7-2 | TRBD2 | CASSLAATSGSPHTQYF | TGTGCCAGCAGCTTAGCGGCGACTAGCGGGAGTCCCCATACGCAGTATTTT
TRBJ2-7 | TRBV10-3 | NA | CARGPDPYEQYF | TGTGCCAGAGGTCCTGACCCCTACGAGCAGTACTTC
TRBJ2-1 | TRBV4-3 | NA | CASSPTRYDYNEQFF | TGCGCCAGCAGCCCCACCAGGTACGACTACAATGAGCAGTTCTTC
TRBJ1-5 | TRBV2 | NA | CASSEAFRGVQPQHF | TGTGCCAGCAGTGAAGCGTTCCGGGGGGTTCAGCCCCAGCATTTT
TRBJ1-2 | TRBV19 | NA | CASSMISRRGYTF | TGTGCCAGTAGTATGATCAGTCGGAGAGGCTACACCTTC
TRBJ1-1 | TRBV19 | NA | CASSIGFLRQGMNTEAFF | TGTGCCAGTAGTATAGGGTTTTTGAGGCAGGGGATGAACACTGAAGCTTTCTTT
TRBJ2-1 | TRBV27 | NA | CASSARLGINNEQFF | TGTGCCAGCAGTGCCCGACTAGGGATAAACAATGAGCAGTTCTTC
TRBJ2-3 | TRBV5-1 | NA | CASSLTRSRTDTQYF | TGCGCCAGCAGCTTGACTAGGTCACGAACAGATACGCAGTATTTT
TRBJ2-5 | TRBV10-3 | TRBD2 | CAIRTTSGGTQYF | TGTGCCATCAGAACGACTAGCGGGGGCACCCAGTACTTC
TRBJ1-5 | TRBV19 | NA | CASKGEGFGSNQPQHF | TGTGCCAGTAAGGGTGAGGGTTTTGGTAGCAATCAGCCCCAGCATTTT
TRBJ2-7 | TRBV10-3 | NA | CAISESNPHEQYF | TGTGCCATCAGTGAATCCAATCCCCACGAGCAGTACTTC
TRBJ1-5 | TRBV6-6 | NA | CASSDRYNQPQHF | TGTGCCAGCAGCGACAGATACAATCAGCCCCAGCATTTT
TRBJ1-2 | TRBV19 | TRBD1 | CASRTQGGYTF | TGTGCCAGTAGGACACAGGGGGGCTACACCTTC
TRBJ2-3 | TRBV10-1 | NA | CASSEAGLARGTDTQYF | TGCGCCAGCAGTGAGGCTGGACTGGCCCGGGGCACAGATACGCAGTATTTT
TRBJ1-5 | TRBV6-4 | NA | CASIRKGHSNQPQHF | TGTGCCAGCATCCGGAAGGGGCATAGCAATCAGCCCCAGCATTTT
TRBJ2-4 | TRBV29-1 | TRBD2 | CSVMTSANIQYF | TGCAGCGTTATGACTAGCGCTAACATTCAGTACTTC
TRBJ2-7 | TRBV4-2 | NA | CASSQAGVEGYEQYF | TGTGCCAGCAGCCAAGCGGGAGTCGAGGGCTACGAGCAGTACTTC
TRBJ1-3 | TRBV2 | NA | CASVDSRLAATIYF | TGTGCCAGCGTGGACAGTCGACTAGCAGCCACCATATATTTT